This T cell receptor (beta chain) was found in a study of graft-versus-host responses after intestinal transplantation (dated by TCRdb to the early 2020s). Looking at the study overall: Recipients received multivisceral, liver-intestinal, or isolated intestinal transplants. Rather than going through the commercial service, samples from a few later patients were sequenced in-house on an Illumina MiSeq and processed with MiXCR. Anti-thymocyte globulin induction was given to all recipients, followed by maintenance tacrolimus and steroids for about 3 years. To identify alloreactive clones, pre-transplant mixed lymphocyte reaction products were sequenced and then compared with unstimulated pre-transplant donor and recipient T cells. The cohort enrolled about two dozen intestinal transplant recipients, one of whom was a retransplant, and a few patients without pretransplant specimens were excluded. Graft-versus-host and host-versus-graft alloreactive T cell clones were tracked in the graft, circulation and bone marrow after intestinal transplantation using bulk TCR-beta CDR3 sequencing. A peak of at least 4% donor T cells among recipient peripheral blood mononuclear cells was the definition used for donor T cell macrochimerism. Here is what the overall study found, with its caveats: Peak levels of circulating GvH clones were associated with declines in HvG clones early after transplant. The conclusions were limited by the relatively low number and heterogeneity of the intestinal transplant patients. GvH clones were detected in recipient bone marrow, and some appeared earlier in ileal mucosa or blood, consistent with an intestinal mucosal origin. High GvH to HvG T cell clonal ratios were observed in the allografts of patients with donor T cell macrochimerism.

The CDR1 and CDR2 encoded by the germline V gene are SGHRS and YFSETQ. V and J lose 4 bases and 3 bases, and a span of 19 bases separates them. The CDR3 sequence holds 17 residues, the cysteine and phenylalanine included. Only the CDR3 DNA stays, 51 bases, in frame from base 1. About this clone itself: Its recognized antigen is unknown. Per-base qualities were not stored, and no clone one base away is much larger.

According to the study, the label for this sample's time point signals: cells obtained before transplantation from donor or recipient. CD3+CD4+ and CD3+CD8+ populations were FACS-sorted from unstimulated pre-transplant donor and recipient cells taken from spleen or lymph nodes. The library was made by the immunoSEQ multiplex PCR assay. In most patients, genomic DNA was isolated using the Qiagen DNeasy Blood and Tissue Kit and sent frozen to Adaptive Biotechnologies for TCR sequencing. For most patients, high-throughput TCR-beta CDR3 sequencing of genomic DNA was performed by Adaptive Biotechnologies. The authors processed their data as follows. Adaptive's ImmunoSEQ software was the source of the TCR sequencing data for 18 patients, while three other patients were processed with MiXCR and VDJtools. CD4 versus CD8 sorting errors were corrected by removing sequences found in both subsets at a frequency ratio below 5:1. CDR3 nucleotide sequences shared by donor and recipient were removed because the origin of these sequences could not be assigned. To be classed as alloreactive, a clone needed at least 2-fold expansion over unstimulated cells and a minimum CFSE-low frequency of 0.002% (template counts) or 0.001% (read counts). Mappable clones were those detected in sequenced pre-transplant spleen, lymph node, or MLR CFSE-low populations of the donor or recipient. Cumulative frequency of alloreactive clones was calculated as a percentage of all sequences weighted by copy number. TCRdb provides this immuneACCESS table in a form limited to in-frame rearrangements. Some clones are lacking; in checked studies, under half of them reflect an unresolved V gene, and why the rest are absent is not known. D and trimming were read from the DNA, whereas the V and J calls and clone size are those reported in that table. This sample holds some 70,000 clones; about nine tenths were observed only once. The ten largest make up approximately 8% of the sample.

The sequence was obtained from a human donor who was the organ donor for an intestinal transplant. Recombination linked TRBV5-1 to TRBJ2-2; the D region possibly corresponds to TRBD1 (6 bases align). The sample here was unstimulated CD8+ T cells sorted from spleen or lymph node cells, taken before transplant. The DNA is TGCGCCAGCAGCCCACCTTCTCACAGGGTGGACACCGGGGAGCTGTTTTTT. This gives the protein CASSPPSHRVDTGELFF.